Sequencing of this T cell receptor (beta chain) was carried out in a study of T cell responses to AZD1222 COVID-19 vaccine. This clone occurred once. Pooling covered second doses at about 4 or about 12 weeks. Here immunoSEQ multiplex PCR was the method, and the copy in TCRdb shows in-frame clones only, minus some. The table records over 95,000 clones, more than 70% of them present only once. The specimen comprised peripheral blood, sampled 28 days after the second AZD1222 dose. The receptor was derived from an adult who received the AZD1222 COVID-19 vaccine.

The DNA of the CDR3 is TGTGCCAGCAGTTTAGGGCGGACCGGGGAGCTGTTTTTT. Translated, it gives CASSLGRTGELFF. The rearrangement joins TRBV27 to TRBJ2-2; D is unclear. Trimming took off 2 bases at V and 5 bases at J, with 6 bases between the two ends. CDR1 and CDR2 from the germline V gene are MNHEY and SMNVEV (reference sequence). CDR3 size: 13 residues.